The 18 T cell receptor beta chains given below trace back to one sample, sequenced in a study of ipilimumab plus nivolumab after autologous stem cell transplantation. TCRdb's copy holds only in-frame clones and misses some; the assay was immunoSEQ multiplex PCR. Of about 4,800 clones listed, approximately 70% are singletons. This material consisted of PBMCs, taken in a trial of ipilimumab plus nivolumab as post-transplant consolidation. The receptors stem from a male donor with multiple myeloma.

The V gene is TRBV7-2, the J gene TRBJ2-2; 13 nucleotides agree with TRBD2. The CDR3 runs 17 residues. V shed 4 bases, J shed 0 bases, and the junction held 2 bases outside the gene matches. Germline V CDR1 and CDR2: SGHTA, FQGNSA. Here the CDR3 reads CASSSGLAGPNTGELFF. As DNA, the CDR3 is TGTGCCAGCAGCTCGGGACTAGCGGGACCGAACACCGGGGAGCTGTTTTTT.

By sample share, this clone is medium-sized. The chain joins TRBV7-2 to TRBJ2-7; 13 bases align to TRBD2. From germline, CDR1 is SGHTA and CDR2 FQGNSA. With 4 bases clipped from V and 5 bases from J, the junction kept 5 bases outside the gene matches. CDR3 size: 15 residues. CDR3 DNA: TGTGCCAGCAGCTCCGGGACTAGCGGGGAGAACGAGCAGTACTTC. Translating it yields CASSSGTSGENEQYF.

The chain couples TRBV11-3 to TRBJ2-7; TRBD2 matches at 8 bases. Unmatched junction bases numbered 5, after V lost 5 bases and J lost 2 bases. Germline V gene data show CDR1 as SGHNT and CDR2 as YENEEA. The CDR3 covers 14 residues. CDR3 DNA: TGTGCCAGCAGCCGTAGCGGGAACCCCTACGAGCAGTACTTC. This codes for CASSRSGNPYEQYF. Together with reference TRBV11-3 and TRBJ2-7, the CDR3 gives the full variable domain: EAGVVQSPRYKIIEKKQPVAFWCNPISGHNTLYWYLQNLGQGPELLIRYENEEAVDDSQLPKDRFSAERLKGVDSTLKIQPAELGDSAVYLCASSRSGNPYEQYFGPGTRLTVT.

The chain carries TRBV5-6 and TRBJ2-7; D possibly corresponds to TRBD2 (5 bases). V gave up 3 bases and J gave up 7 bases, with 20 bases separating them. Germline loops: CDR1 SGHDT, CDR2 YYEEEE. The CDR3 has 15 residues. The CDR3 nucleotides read TGTGCCAGCAGCTCCCCTGGACTCCTGAGATGGGAGCAGTACTTC. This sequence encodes CASSSPGLLRWEQYF.

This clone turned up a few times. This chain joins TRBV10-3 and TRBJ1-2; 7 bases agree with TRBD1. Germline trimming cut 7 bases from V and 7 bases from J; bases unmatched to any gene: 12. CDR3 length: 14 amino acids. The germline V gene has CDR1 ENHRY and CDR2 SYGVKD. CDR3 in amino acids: CAINPGVRGSGYTF. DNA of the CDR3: TGTGCCATCAACCCGGGAGTCAGGGGGTCTGGCTACACCTTC.

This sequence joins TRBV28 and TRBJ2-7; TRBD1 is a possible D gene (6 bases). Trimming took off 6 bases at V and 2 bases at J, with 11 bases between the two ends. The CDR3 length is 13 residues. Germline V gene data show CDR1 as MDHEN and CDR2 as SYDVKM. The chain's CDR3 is CASSEGQPYEQYF. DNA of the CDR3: TGTGCCAGCAGCGAAGGACAGCCCTACGAGCAGTACTTC.

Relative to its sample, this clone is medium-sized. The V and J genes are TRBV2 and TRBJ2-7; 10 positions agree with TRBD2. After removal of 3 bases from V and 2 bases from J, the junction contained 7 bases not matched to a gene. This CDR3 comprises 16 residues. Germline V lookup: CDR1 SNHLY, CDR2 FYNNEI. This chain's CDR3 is CASSDPAGGKPYEQYF. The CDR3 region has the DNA TGTGCCAGCAGTGACCCAGCGGGAGGGAAACCCTACGAGCAGTACTTC.

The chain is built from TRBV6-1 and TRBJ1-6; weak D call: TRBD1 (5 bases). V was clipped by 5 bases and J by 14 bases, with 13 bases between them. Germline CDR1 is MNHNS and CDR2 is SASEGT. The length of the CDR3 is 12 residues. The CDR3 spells CASSPGRQSLHF. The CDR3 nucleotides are TGTGCCAGCAGTCCGGGCCGACAGTCCCTCCACTTT.

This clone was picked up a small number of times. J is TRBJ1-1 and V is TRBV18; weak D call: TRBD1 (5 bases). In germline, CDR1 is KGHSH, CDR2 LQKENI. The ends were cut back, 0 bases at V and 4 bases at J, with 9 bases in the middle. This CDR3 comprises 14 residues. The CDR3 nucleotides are TGTGCCAGCTCACCACCGGGGCCGAGCACTGAAGCTTTCTTT. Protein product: CASSPPGPSTEAFF.

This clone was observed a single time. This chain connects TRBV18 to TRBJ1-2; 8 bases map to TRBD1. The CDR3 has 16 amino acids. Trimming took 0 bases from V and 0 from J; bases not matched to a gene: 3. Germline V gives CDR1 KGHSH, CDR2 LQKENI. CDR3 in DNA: TGTGCCAGCTCACCACCTGACAGGGGTGCTAACTATGGCTACACCTTC. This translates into CASSPPDRGANYGYTF. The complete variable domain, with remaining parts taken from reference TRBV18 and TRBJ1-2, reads NAGVMQNPRHLVRRRGQEARLRCSPMKGHSHVYWYRQLPEEGLKFMVYLQKENIIDESGMPKERFSAEFPKEGPSILRIQQVVRGDSAAYFCASSPPDRGANYGYTFGSGTRLTVV.

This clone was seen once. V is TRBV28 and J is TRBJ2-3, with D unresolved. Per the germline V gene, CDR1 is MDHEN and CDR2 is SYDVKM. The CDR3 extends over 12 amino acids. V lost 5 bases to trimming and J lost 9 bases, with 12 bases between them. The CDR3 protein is CASSVRFGTQYF. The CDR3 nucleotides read TGTGCCAGCAGTGTAAGGTTCGGGACGCAGTATTTT.

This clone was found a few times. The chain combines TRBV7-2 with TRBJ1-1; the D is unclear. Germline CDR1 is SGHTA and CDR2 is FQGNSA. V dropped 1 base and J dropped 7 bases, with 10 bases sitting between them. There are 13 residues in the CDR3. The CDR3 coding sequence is TGTGCCAGCAGCTTAGAACGAGTAGGTGAAGCTTTCTTT. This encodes CASSLERVGEAFF.

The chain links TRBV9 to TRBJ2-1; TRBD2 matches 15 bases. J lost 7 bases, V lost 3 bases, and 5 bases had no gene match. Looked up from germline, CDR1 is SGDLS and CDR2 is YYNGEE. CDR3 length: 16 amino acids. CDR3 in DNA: TGTGCCAGCAGCGATGCGGGACTAGCGGGAGGAAATGAGCAGTTCTTC. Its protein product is CASSDAGLAGGNEQFF.

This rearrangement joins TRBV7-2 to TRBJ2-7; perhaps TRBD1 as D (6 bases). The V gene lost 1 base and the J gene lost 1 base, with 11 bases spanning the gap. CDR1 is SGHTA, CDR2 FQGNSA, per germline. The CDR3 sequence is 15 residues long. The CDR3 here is CASSLDGQLSYEQYF. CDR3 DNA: TGTGCCAGCAGCTTAGACGGACAGCTATCCTACGAGCAGTACTTC.

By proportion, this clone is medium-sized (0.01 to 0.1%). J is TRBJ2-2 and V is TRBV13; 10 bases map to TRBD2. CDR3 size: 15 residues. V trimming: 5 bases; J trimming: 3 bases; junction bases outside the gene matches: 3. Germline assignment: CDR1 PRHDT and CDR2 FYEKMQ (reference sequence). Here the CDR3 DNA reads TGTGCCAGCAGCGGGAGCGGGAGGGACACCGGGGAGCTGTTTTTT. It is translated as CASSGSGRDTGELFF.

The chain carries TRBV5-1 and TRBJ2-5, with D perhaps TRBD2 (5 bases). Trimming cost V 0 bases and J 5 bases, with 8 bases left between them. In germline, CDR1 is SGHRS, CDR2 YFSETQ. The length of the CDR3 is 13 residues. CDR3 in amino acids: CASSLGLRETQYF. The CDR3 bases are TGCGCCAGCAGCTTGGGACTACGGGAGACCCAGTACTTC.

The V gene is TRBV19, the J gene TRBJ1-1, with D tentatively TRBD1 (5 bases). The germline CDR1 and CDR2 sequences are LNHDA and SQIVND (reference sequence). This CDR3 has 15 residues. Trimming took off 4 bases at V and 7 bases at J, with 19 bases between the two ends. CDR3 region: CASSTSRGYVGEAFF. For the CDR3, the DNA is TGTGCCAGTAGTACGTCTCGGGGGTACGTTGGTGAAGCTTTCTTT.

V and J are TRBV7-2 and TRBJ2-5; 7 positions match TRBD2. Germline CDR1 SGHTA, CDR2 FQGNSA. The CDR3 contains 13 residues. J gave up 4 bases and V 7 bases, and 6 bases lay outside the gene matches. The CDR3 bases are TGTGCCAGCATCCTATCTAGCGGAGAGACCCAGTACTTC. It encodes CASILSSGETQYF.